The 11 T cell receptor beta chains below all came from one sample that was sequenced in a study of T cell responses to AZD1222 COVID-19 vaccine. The data were produced by immunoSEQ multiplex PCR, yet TCRdb's version contains in-frame clones alone and is incomplete. The profile shows 75,000 to 90,000 clones, roughly 80% of them singletons. The sequencing used peripheral blood, collected on day 0 of AZD1222 vaccination. All receptors derive from an adult in good health.

V usage is TRBV25-1 and J usage is TRBJ2-2; TRBD1 or TRBD2 may be the D gene (5 bases each). The V and J ends lost 8 bases and 3 bases respectively, with 7 bases between them. This CDR3 contains 12 residues. The germline CDR1 and CDR2 sequences are MGHDK and SYGVNS. CDR3 DNA: TGTGCCAGCGGGACGTACACCGGGGAGCTGTTTTTT. Protein: CASGTYTGELFF.

The rearrangement joins TRBV30 to TRBJ2-5; no clear D gene. CDR1 and CDR2 (germline): GTSNPN, SVGIG (reference sequence). V gave up 0 bases and J gave up 7 bases, with 12 bases separating them. The CDR3 sequence is 13 residues long. The CDR3, as DNA: TGTGCCTGGAGTGTACCTGGCATACTGACCCAGTACTTC. It yields the protein CAWSVPGILTQYF.

The chain links TRBV3-1 (or the pseudogene TRBV3-2) to TRBJ2-4, with TRBD2 matching over 7 bases. Per germline, CDR1 LGHDT and CDR2 YNNKEL (reference sequence). J gave up 6 bases and V 0 bases, and 2 bases lay outside the gene matches. This CDR3 region has 14 residues. The CDR3 here is CASSQEAGVNIQYF. The CDR3, as DNA: TGTGCCAGCAGCCAAGAGGCGGGAGTAAACATTCAGTACTTC.

V usage is TRBV6-2 or TRBV6-3 and J usage is TRBJ2-2; 10 bases fit TRBD1. Unmatched junction bases numbered 9, after V lost 7 bases and J lost 4 bases. The CDR3 length is 16 residues. Germline V gene data show CDR1 as MNHEY and CDR2 as SVGEGT. CDR3 residues: CASTPRDRGGTGELFF. Written as DNA, the CDR3 is TGTGCCAGCACCCCGAGGGACAGGGGCGGCACCGGGGAGCTGTTTTTT.

The V gene is TRBV5-1, the J gene TRBJ2-7; TRBD2 agrees at 11 bases. The CDR3 contains 15 residues. From germline, CDR1 is SGHRS and CDR2 YFSETQ. V shed 3 bases and J 2 bases; nucleotides not matched to a gene: 4. CDR3 amino acids: CASSWGTSGTYEQYF. The CDR3 DNA is TGCGCCAGCAGCTGGGGGACTAGCGGAACCTACGAGCAGTACTTC.

V usage is TRBV10-2 and J usage is TRBJ1-4; D uncertain. V lost 3 bases and J 0 bases, leaving 14 bases between the germline ends. The CDR3 consists of 17 residues. Germline assignment: CDR1 WSHSY and CDR2 SAAADI. The CDR3 sequence: CASSDPGRSATNEKLFF. The CDR3 nucleotides read TGCGCCAGCAGTGATCCCGGGCGGAGTGCAACTAATGAAAAACTGTTTTTT.

The chain joins TRBV11-1 to TRBJ1-2; 8 positions match TRBD1. Germline trimming cut 3 bases from V and 14 bases from J; bases unmatched to any gene: 17. CDR1 is SGHAT, CDR2 FQDESV, per germline (reference sequence). This CDR3 contains 15 residues. The CDR3 region has the DNA TGTGCCAGCAGCTTTTCCCCGCAGGGGGCGCAGAAAAGGACCTTC. Translation: CASSFSPQGAQKRTF.

V gene TRBV19 combines with J gene TRBJ1-2, with unresolved D. The CDR3 sequence is 15 residues long. The V end was cut by 2 bases, the J end by 8 bases, with 18 bases between. CDR1 LNHDA and CDR2 SQIVND come from the germline V gene (reference sequence). The CDR3 DNA sequence: TGTGCCAGTAGTATACGAAAGGTCTATCTGCCGGGCTACACCTTC. This codes for CASSIRKVYLPGYTF.

In this sample, this clone turned up once. This rearrangement joins TRBV28 to TRBJ2-5; 9 bases match TRBD2. Germline CDR1 reads MDHEN; CDR2 reads SYDVKM. The length of the CDR3 is 14 residues. After removal of 5 bases from V and 8 bases from J, the junction contained 9 bases not matched to a gene. This CDR3 reads CASSKVAGARTQYF. For the CDR3, the DNA is TGTGCCAGCAGTAAAGTAGCGGGAGCTCGAACCCAGTACTTC.

V and J are TRBV7-9 and TRBJ2-7; D might be TRBD1 or TRBD2, each matching 5 bases. Germline CDR1 and CDR2: SEHNR and FQNEAQ (reference sequence). V shed 7 bases and J shed 1 base, with 11 bases lying between them. This CDR3 has 13 amino acids. The CDR3 reads CASIREGSYEQYF. The CDR3 DNA sequence: TGTGCCAGCATCCGAGAGGGGTCCTACGAGCAGTACTTC.

The chain links TRBV29-1 to TRBJ1-5; D is unresolved. V lost 4 bases, J lost 3 bases, and 7 bases lay in between. Germline V CDR1 and CDR2: SQVTM, ANQGSEA. The CDR3 contains 12 residues. The CDR3: CSVGVDNQPQHF. Written as DNA, the CDR3 is TGCAGCGTTGGGGTGGACAATCAGCCCCAGCATTTT.